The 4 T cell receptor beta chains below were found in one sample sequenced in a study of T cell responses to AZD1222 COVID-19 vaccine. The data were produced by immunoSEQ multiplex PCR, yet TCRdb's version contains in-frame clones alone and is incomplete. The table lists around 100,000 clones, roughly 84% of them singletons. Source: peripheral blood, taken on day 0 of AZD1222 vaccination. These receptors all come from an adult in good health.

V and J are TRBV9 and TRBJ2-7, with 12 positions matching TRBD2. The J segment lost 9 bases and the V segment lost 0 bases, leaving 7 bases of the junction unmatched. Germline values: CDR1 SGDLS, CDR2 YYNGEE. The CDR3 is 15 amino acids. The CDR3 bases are TGTGCCAGCAGCGTAGGCCTAGCGGGGGGGCAAGGGCAGTACTTC. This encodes CASSVGLAGGQGQYF.

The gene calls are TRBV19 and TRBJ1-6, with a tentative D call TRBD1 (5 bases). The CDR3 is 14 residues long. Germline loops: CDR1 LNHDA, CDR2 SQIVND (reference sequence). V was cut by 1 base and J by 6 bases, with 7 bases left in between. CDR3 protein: CASSIAQGNSPLHF. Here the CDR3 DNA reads TGTGCCAGTAGTATAGCGCAGGGTAATTCACCCCTCCACTTT.

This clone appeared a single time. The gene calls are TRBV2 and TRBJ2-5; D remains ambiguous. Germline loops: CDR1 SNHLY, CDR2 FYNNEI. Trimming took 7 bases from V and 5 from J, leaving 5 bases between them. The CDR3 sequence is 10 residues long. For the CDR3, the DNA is TGTGCCAGCACTAGGGAGACCCAGTACTTC. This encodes CASTRETQYF.

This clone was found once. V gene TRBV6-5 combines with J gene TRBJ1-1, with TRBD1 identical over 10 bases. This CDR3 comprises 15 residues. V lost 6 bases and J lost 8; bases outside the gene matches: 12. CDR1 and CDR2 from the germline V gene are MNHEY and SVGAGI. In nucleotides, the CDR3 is TGTGCCAGCAGACTGCTGACCGGGACAGGGGCCGAAGCTTTCTTT. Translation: CASRLLTGTGAEAFF.